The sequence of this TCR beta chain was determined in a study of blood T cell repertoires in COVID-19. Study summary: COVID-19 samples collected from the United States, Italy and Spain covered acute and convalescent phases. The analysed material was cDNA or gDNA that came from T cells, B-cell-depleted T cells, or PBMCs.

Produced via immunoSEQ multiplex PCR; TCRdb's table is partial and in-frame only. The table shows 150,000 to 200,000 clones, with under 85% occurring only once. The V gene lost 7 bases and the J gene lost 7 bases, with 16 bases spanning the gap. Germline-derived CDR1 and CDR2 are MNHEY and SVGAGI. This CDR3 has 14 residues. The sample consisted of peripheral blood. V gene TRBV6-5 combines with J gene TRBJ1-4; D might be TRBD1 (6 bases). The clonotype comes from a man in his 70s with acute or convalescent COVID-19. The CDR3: CASTQQGGIEKLFF. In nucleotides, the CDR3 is TGTGCCAGCACCCAACAGGGTGGGATTGAAAAACTGTTTTTT.